These T cell receptor beta chains were read from a single sample in a study of shared clonotypes between healthy human individuals. Generated by immunoSEQ multiplex PCR, the TCRdb table keeps only in-frame clones and is missing some. The table lists 2 million to 2.5 million clones, under 95% of them singletons. The sample consisted of naive CD4+ T cells from PBMCs. The receptors come from a man aged 18 to 29 in good health. Some clones in this sample may be carry-over from other donors' samples. Both conserved end residues are part of each CDR3. Fields, in order: CDR3 DNA, CDR3 protein, V gene, CDR3 length, clone size, D gene, J gene. A D gene is named only where the DNA matches it firmly. The size of a clone is reported for some rows only, either as once, few or many, or as a class for expanded clones.

TGTGCCAGCGCTACCGGTCGGCACTCGTATGGCTACACCTTC CASATGRHSYGYTF TRBV6-5 14 . . TRBJ1-2
TGTGCCAGCAGCTTAACGGCGGGACACTCCTACAATGAGCAGTTCTTC CASSLTAGHSYNEQFF TRBV7-3 16 . . TRBJ2-1
TGTGCCAGCAGCTTCGGGCGGGCTAATGCGGGAGAGACCCAGTACTTC CASSFGRANAGETQYF TRBV7-9 16 . . TRBJ2-5
TGTGCCAGCAGTTACACCGAGAGGGGCAAAGCTTTCTTT CASSYTERGKAFF TRBV6-5 13 . . TRBJ1-1
TGCAGCGTTGCTTGGAGGGGTAGCGAGCAGTACTTC CSVAWRGSEQYF TRBV29-1 12 . . TRBJ2-7
TGCGCCAGCAGCTTGGACACGGGACCTGGGGTCGGCTACACCTTC CASSLDTGPGVGYTF TRBV5-1 15 . . TRBJ1-2
TGTGCCATCACCCCGGGTAGGGGCGGAAACACCATATATTTT CAITPGRGGNTIYF TRBV10-3 14 . . TRBJ1-3
TGTGCCAGCAGCCCGACGGCAAACACTGAAGCTTTCTTT CASSPTANTEAFF TRBV28 13 . . TRBJ1-1
TGTGCCAGCAGTTATTTTGGGGGGGCGTATGGCTACACCTTC CASSYFGGAYGYTF TRBV6-5 14 . . TRBJ1-2
TGTGCCACCAGCAGAGATTTGTACAGGGGAGGCCGGGAGCAGTACTTC CATSRDLYRGGREQYF TRBV15 16 . . TRBJ2-7
TGTGCCAGCAGCTTAGGGCAAGGGACCATGGTCAATGAGCAGTTCTTC CASSLGQGTMVNEQFF TRBV7-2 16 . . TRBJ2-1
TGCGCCAGCAGCCAAGATAGGTGGGAGGGAAGAGAGACCCAGTACTTC CASSQDRWEGRETQYF TRBV4-3 16 . TRBD2 TRBJ2-5
TGTGCCTCGGACCCTTCTGGGGCCAACGTCCTGACTTTC CASDPSGANVLTF TRBV30 13 . . TRBJ2-6
TGTGCCAGCAGCGTGTTTGGGGGAGTGGGAGATACGCAGTATTTT CASSVFGGVGDTQYF TRBV9 15 . . TRBJ2-3
TGTGCCAGCAGTGACTCTGGTGCGGGAGTGGGAAATGAGCAGTTCTTC CASSDSGAGVGNEQFF TRBV6-4 16 . TRBD2 TRBJ2-1
TGTGCCAGCAACGTAGCGGGAGGGTTCGGGAATGAGCAGTTCTTC CASNVAGGFGNEQFF TRBV27 15 . TRBD2 TRBJ2-1
TGTGCCAGCAGTATAGGGCACACCATATATTTT CASSIGHTIYF TRBV28 11 once . TRBJ1-3
TGCGCCAGCAGCTTGGCGGGAGGGCCTTGGAATGAGCAGTTCTTC CASSLAGGPWNEQFF TRBV5-1 15 . TRBD2 TRBJ2-1
TGTGCCAGCAGCGTTCTAGGGGTAGGGACTGAAGCTTTCTTT CASSVLGVGTEAFF TRBV7-8 14 . . TRBJ1-1
TGCAGCGCCTCGGGTGGGGGTTACGAGCAGTACTTC CSASGGGYEQYF TRBV29-1 12 . . TRBJ2-7
TGTGCCAGCAGCACAGGGCCTAAAGAGACCCAGTACTTC CASSTGPKETQYF TRBV6-5 13 . . TRBJ2-5
TGTGCCAGCAGCTCCTGGTCTAGCAATCAGCCCCAGCATTTT CASSSWSSNQPQHF TRBV5-8 14 once . TRBJ1-5
TGCGCCAGCAGCCAGGGGTTTGGGGCTGAAGCTTTCTTT CASSQGFGAEAFF TRBV5-1 13 . . TRBJ1-1
TGTGCCTGGAGCCCGGGGGGCCAGCCCCAGCATTTT CAWSPGGQPQHF TRBV30 12 . . TRBJ1-5
TGTGCCAGCAGCCCAGTAGGACAGGCGTCTAACTATGGCTACACCTTC CASSPVGQASNYGYTF TRBV7-2 16 . TRBD1 TRBJ1-2
TGTGCCAGTAGTATAGTTCCGGGACAGACAACGTTGGAGCAGTACTTC CASSIVPGQTTLEQYF TRBV19 16 . TRBD1 TRBJ2-7
TGTGCTAGTGGTCCCGACAGACTAGCGGAGGGCAATGAGCAGTTCTTC CASGPDRLAEGNEQFF TRBV12-5 16 . TRBD2 TRBJ2-1
TGTGCCAGCAGCGTAGAGGAAGATTTTGGCAGGCAGGGCTACACCTTC CASSVEEDFGRQGYTF TRBV9 16 . . TRBJ1-2
TGCGCCAGCAGCCAAGGGCCGGCGAGGGAGCAGTACTTC CASSQGPAREQYF TRBV4-3 13 . . TRBJ2-7
TGTGCCAGTAGCATCTTCGGGACAGGGGACTATGGCTACACCTTC CASSIFGTGDYGYTF TRBV19 15 . TRBD1 TRBJ1-2
TGTGCCAGCAGCCGCTCCCAGGGAGAAGAAAAACTGTTTTTT CASSRSQGEEKLFF TRBV9 14 . . TRBJ1-4
TGTGCCAGCAGCCTATACATGAACACTGAAGCTTTCTTT CASSLYMNTEAFF TRBV7-2 13 . . TRBJ1-1
TGTGCCAGCAGTATTGGATTGGCTAGCGGCGGCACAGATACGCAGTATTTT CASSIGLASGGTDTQYF TRBV5-6 17 . TRBD2 TRBJ2-3
TGCAGCGCCGTAGCGGGAGGTGGGGAGACCCAGTACTTC CSAVAGGGETQYF TRBV29-1 13 . TRBD2 TRBJ2-5
TGTGCCAGCAGCTTAGGGACAGGCCGGACCGGGGAGCTGTTTTTT CASSLGTGRTGELFF TRBV7-3 15 once TRBD1 TRBJ2-2
TGTGCCAGCTCACCACCGAAGACTAGCGGGAGGCCCTTTTACTACGAGCAGTACTTC CASSPPKTSGRPFYYEQYF TRBV18 19 . TRBD2 TRBJ2-7
TGTGCCAGTCAACGGTCGGGGAAGGGGTACAATGAGCAGTTCTTC CASQRSGKGYNEQFF TRBV27 15 . . TRBJ2-1
TGTGCCAGCAGTCCACAGGGGGGTGGCAATCAGCCCCAGCATTTT CASSPQGGGNQPQHF TRBV6-6 15 . TRBD1 TRBJ1-5
TGTGCCAGCAGCTCATGGACTAGCGGGAGTTACGAGCAGTACTTC CASSSWTSGSYEQYF TRBV7-2 15 . TRBD2 TRBJ2-7
TGTGCTAGTGGTACCAGGGACTCTGTGGTAGAGACCCAGTACTTC CASGTRDSVVETQYF TRBV12-5 15 . . TRBJ2-5
TGTGCCAGCAGTTCGGGCAGACACTACGAGCAGTACTTC CASSSGRHYEQYF TRBV28 13 once . TRBJ2-7
TGTGCTAGTGGTCTTGGACAGGGCCCCAACGAGCAGTACTTC CASGLGQGPNEQYF TRBV12-5 14 . TRBD1 TRBJ2-7
TGCGCCAGCAGCCAAAATCCTGGGGATACGCAGTATTTT CASSQNPGDTQYF TRBV4-1 13 . . TRBJ2-3
TGTGCCAGCAGCTCGGGACTAGGCATCGGGGAGCTGTTTTTT CASSSGLGIGELFF TRBV5-4 14 . TRBD2 TRBJ2-2
TGTGCCTGGAGGGGGACGGGCTCAGCTGGCTACACCTTC CAWRGTGSAGYTF TRBV30 13 . . TRBJ1-2
TGTGCCATCAGGGGCCTCGGGGAGACCCAGTACTTC CAIRGLGETQYF TRBV10-3 12 . . TRBJ2-5
TGTGCCAGCAGTTTACTAGCGCGCCTTTCCTACGAGCAGTACTTC CASSLLARLSYEQYF TRBV27 15 . . TRBJ2-7